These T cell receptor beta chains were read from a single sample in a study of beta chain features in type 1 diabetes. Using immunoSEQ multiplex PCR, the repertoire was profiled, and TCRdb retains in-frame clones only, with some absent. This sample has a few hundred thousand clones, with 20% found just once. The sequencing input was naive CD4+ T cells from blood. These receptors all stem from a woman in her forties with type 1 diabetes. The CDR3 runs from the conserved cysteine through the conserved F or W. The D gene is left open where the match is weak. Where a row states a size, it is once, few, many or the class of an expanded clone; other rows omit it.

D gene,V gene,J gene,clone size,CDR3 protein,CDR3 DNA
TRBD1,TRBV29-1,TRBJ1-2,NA,CSGRTGDYGYTF,TGCAGCGGGAGGACAGGGGATTATGGCTACACCTTC
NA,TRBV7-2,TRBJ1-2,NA,CASSLDTRNYGYTF,TGTGCCAGCAGCTTAGACACAAGAAACTATGGCTACACCTTC
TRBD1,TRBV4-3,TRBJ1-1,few,CASSQDGDRYTAFF,TGCGCCAGCAGCCAAGATGGGGACAGATATACGGCTTTCTTT
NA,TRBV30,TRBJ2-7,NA,CAWSVQDYEQYF,TGTGCCTGGAGTGTACAGGACTACGAGCAGTACTTC
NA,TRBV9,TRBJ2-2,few,CASSVSPNTGELFF,TGTGCCAGCAGCGTTAGCCCGAACACCGGGGAGCTGTTTTTT
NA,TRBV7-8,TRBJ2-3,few,CASSFEDPDTQYF,TGTGCCAGCAGCTTCGAGGATCCAGATACGCAGTATTTT
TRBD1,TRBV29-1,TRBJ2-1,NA,CRGDSPPNNEQFF,TGCAGAGGGGACAGCCCTCCGAACAATGAGCAGTTCTTC
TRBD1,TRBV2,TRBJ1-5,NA,CASSAVTGLNQPQHF,TGTGCCAGCAGTGCGGTGACAGGGTTGAATCAGCCCCAGCATTTT
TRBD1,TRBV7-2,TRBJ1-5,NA,CASSLTGVGQPQHF,TGTGCCAGCAGCCTCACAGGGGTAGGGCAGCCCCAGCATTTT
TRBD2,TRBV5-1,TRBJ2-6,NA,CASSLEAGTSGANVLTF,TGCGCCAGCAGCTTGGAAGCGGGAACCTCTGGGGCCAACGTCCTGACTTTC
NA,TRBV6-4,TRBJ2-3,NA,CASSDSVGLGKQYF,TGTGCCAGCAGTGACTCCGTCGGCCTCGGGAAGCAGTATTTT
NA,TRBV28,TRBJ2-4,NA,CASSPQGGSVKNIQYF,TGTGCCAGCAGTCCCCAGGGGGGCTCTGTGAAAAACATTCAATACTTC
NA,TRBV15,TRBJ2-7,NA,CATSVTRGYEQYF,TGTGCCACCAGCGTTACTAGAGGGTACGAGCAGTACTTC
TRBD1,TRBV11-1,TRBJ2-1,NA,CASSSGTGAPNEQFF,TGTGCCAGCAGCTCCGGGACAGGGGCCCCCAATGAGCAGTTCTTC
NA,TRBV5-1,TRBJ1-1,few,CASSWGENTEAFF,TGCGCCAGCAGCTGGGGAGAGAACACTGAAGCTTTCTTT
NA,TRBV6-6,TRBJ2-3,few,CASSYGRFSDTQYF,TGTGCCAGCAGTTACGGCCGCTTTTCAGATACGCAGTATTTT
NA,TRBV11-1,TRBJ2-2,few,CASSLRGELFF,TGTGCCAGCAGCTTACGCGGGGAGCTGTTTTTT
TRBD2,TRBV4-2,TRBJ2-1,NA,CASSQGASGRSSYNEQFF,TGTGCCAGCAGCCAAGGGGCTAGCGGGAGGAGCTCCTACAATGAGCAGTTCTTC
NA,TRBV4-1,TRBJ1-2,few,CASSQADSPNYGYTF,TGCGCCAGCAGCCAAGCGGACAGCCCCAACTATGGCTACACCTTC
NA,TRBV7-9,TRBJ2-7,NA,CASGVMREQYF,TGTGCCAGCGGAGTGATGCGCGAGCAGTACTTC
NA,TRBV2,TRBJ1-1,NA,CASSERGARNTEAFF,TGTGCCAGCAGTGAACGTGGGGCCCGGAACACTGAAGCTTTCTTT
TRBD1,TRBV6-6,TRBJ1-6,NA,CASSPGQGNSPLHF,TGTGCCAGCAGCCCGGGACAGGGGAATTCACCCCTCCACTTT
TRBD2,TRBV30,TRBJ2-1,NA,CAWSVMEVAGVGDEQFF,TGTGCCTGGAGTGTAATGGAGGTAGCGGGAGTAGGCGATGAGCAGTTCTTC
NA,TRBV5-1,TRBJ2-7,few,CATSADRTSSYEQYF,TGCGCCACCTCAGCAGACAGGACGAGCTCCTACGAGCAGTACTTC
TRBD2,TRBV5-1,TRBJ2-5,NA,CASSFGAGGETQYF,TGCGCCAGCAGCTTCGGAGCGGGAGGGGAGACCCAGTACTTC
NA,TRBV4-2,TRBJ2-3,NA,CASSQDVGADTQYF,TGTGCCAGCAGCCAAGACGTCGGGGCAGATACGCAGTATTTT
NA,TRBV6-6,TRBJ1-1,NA,CASSYQAGETEAFF,TGTGCCAGCAGTTACCAGGCAGGGGAAACTGAAGCTTTCTTT
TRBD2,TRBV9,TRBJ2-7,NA,CASSVGTSEQYF,TGTGCCAGCAGCGTAGGGACTAGCGAGCAGTACTTC
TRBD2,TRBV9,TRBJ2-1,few,CASSWTSGSSYNEQFF,TGTGCCAGCAGCTGGACTAGCGGGTCCTCCTACAATGAGCAGTTCTTC
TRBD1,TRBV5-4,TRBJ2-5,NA,CASSLKTGDAETQYF,TGTGCCAGCAGCTTGAAGACAGGGGATGCTGAGACCCAGTACTTC
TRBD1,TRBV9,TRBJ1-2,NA,CASRDRGGYGYTF,TGTGCCAGCAGAGACAGGGGAGGCTATGGCTACACCTTC
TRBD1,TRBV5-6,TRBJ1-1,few,CASSLTSGTGKPEAFF,TGTGCCAGCAGCTTGACCTCCGGGACAGGGAAGCCTGAAGCTTTCTTT
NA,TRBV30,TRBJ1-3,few,CAWSVLISGNTIYF,TGTGCCTGGAGTGTACTCATCTCTGGAAACACCATATATTTT
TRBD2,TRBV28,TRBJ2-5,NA,CASSAPSGGALETQYF,TGTGCCAGCAGTGCCCCTAGCGGGGGGGCGTTGGAGACCCAGTACTTC
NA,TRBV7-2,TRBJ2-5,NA,CASSSQGETQYF,TGTGCCAGCAGCTCCCAGGGAGAGACCCAGTACTTC
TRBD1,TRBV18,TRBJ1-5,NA,CASSPFRDRDGQPQHF,TGTGCCAGCTCACCATTCCGGGACAGGGATGGTCAGCCCCAGCATTTT
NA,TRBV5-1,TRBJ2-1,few,CASTQDRNSYNEQFF,TGCGCCAGCACCCAGGACAGAAACTCCTACAATGAGCAGTTCTTC
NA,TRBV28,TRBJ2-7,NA,CASSPPVSRGQYEQYF,TGTGCCAGCAGTCCTCCCGTAAGCAGGGGCCAATACGAGCAGTACTTC
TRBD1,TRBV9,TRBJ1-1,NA,CASSGPGQLDTEAFF,TGTGCCAGCAGCGGACCGGGACAGCTAGACACTGAAGCTTTCTTT
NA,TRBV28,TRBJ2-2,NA,CASQAPLGTGELFF,TGTGCCAGCCAAGCCCCTCTAGGCACCGGGGAGCTGTTTTTT
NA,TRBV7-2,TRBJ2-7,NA,CASRETPGQAYEQYF,TGTGCCAGCAGAGAAACGCCGGGACAAGCTTACGAGCAGTACTTC
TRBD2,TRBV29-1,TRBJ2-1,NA,CSVDFRGAYNEQFF,TGCAGCGTTGACTTCCGGGGGGCCTACAATGAGCAGTTCTTC
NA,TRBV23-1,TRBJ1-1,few,CASSPGGLNTEAFF,TGCGCCAGCAGTCCGGGGGGGTTGAACACTGAAGCTTTCTTT
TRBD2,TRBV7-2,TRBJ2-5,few,CASSLIPSGGRQETQYF,TGTGCCAGCAGCTTAATCCCTAGCGGGGGAAGGCAAGAGACCCAGTACTTC
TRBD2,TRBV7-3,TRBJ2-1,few,CASSLPGPGGEQFF,TGTGCCAGCAGCTTACCTGGACCGGGAGGTGAGCAGTTCTTC
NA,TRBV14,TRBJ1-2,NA,CASSPQGANYGYTF,TGTGCCAGCAGCCCACAGGGAGCTAACTATGGCTACACCTTC
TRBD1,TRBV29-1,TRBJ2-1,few,CSVDSDRYNEQFF,TGCAGCGTTGATTCGGACAGGTACAATGAGCAGTTCTTC
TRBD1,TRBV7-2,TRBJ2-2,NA,CASSLGQANTGELFF,TGTGCCAGCAGCTTGGGACAGGCGAACACCGGGGAGCTGTTTTTT
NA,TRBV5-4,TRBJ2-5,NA,CASSLGPSTGETQYF,TGTGCCAGCAGCTTGGGTCCGTCCACGGGAGAGACCCAGTACTTC
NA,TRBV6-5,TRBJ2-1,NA,CASTTGTRQFF,TGTGCCAGCACCACCGGGACACGGCAGTTCTTC
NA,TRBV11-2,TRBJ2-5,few,CASTVPGLETQYF,TGTGCCAGCACCGTACCGGGACTGGAGACCCAGTACTTC
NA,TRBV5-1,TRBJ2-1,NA,CASSPNLASWSYNEQFF,TGCGCCAGCAGCCCGAATTTGGCTAGCTGGTCCTACAATGAGCAGTTCTTC